This TCR beta chain was documented in a study of cytomegalovirus exposure and HLA in healthy donors. This clone has a handful of counts. The primer mix had 60 Vbeta and 13 Jbeta primers. This table comes from immunoSEQ multiplex PCR, and its TCRdb copy is limited to in-frame clones, with some not included. Of some 97,000 clones detected, around three quarters appear once; the ten largest clones hold around 4%. The V end was cut by 6 bases, the J end by 3 bases, with 15 bases between. This CDR3 has 14 residues. Germline V gene data show CDR1 as KGHSH and CDR2 as LQKENI. The source is a female donor in good health and CMV-seropositive. The J gene is TRBJ2-7, the V gene TRBV18, with D possibly matching TRBD2 (6 bases). Sequenced material: PBMCs. CDR3 region: CASSSSGLLYEQYF. Here the CDR3 DNA reads TGTGCCAGCTCCTCCAGCGGGCTTCTCTACGAGCAGTACTTC.